What follows is one T cell receptor beta chain and its context. Its antigen target is currently unknown. The sample holds no much larger clone one base away, and base qualities are not on file. This sample is drawn from a study of blood T cell repertoires in COVID-19 (TCRdb year 2020). Looking at the study overall: The collaborator samples originated in the United States, Italy and Spain and spanned the acute and convalescent phases of COVID-19. The prospective study material was composed of cDNA or gDNA derived from T cells, B-cell-depleted T cells, or PBMCs. The dataset comprised deeply sampled blood TCRbeta repertoires from subjects exposed to, actively infected with, or recovered from COVID-19. The repertoires were released in a freely available public database intended as a resource for research on the immune response to SARS-CoV-2. Samples came from the ongoing ImmuneRACE study (first 160 participants) plus 1,254 subjects from 6 global collaborators. Sample metadata almost always included a de-identified subject ID, COVID-19 status, age in years and sex. HLA class I and class II types, where available, came from metadata supplied by the sample provider rather than from assay-based typing.

Looking up the germline V gene yields CDR1 LGHNT and CDR2 FRNRAP. Trimming removed 9 bases from V and 5 bases from J; the gene matches leave 6 bases unexplained. From its cysteine to its phenylalanine, the CDR3 spans 15 amino acids. This entry keeps only the CDR3 DNA: 45 bases, framed from base 1. The paper as a whole reports these results and caveats: The amount of clinical and demographic metadata varied by source and participant and was provided uncurated.

TCRbeta CDR3 regions were amplified from genomic DNA using the immunoSEQ Assay, a bias-controlled multiplex PCR. Regarding the original processing steps: Nucleated cell counts per sample were estimated from amplification of reference gene primers within the assay. To quantify the absolute abundance of each unique TCRbeta CDR3 rearrangement, sequence reads were collapsed and filtered. Productive Simpson clonality was computed per sample as the square root of Simpson's diversity index over productive rearrangements. The source is immuneACCESS, and TCRdb retained only in-frame sequences with V and J called. Part of the clones is not carried over; for the studies checked, unresolved V genes explain less than half of this, and the remainder is unexplained. V and J calls and clone size are given by that table; D and trimming were obtained from the DNA. The sample table records roughly 150,000 clones; approximately 79% of these occur just once. Approximately 8% of the sample lies in the top ten.

Collaborating institutions collected whole blood in K2EDTA tubes following their own protocols. For TCRbeta analysis, collaborator samples were shipped as frozen whole blood, as isolated PBMCs, or as DNA extracted from either sample type. The sequenced material came from peripheral blood. The clonotype originates from a man aged 50 to 59 with active or convalescent COVID-19. The chain employs TRBV12-5 and TRBJ2-2; a stretch of 13 junction bases matches TRBD2. The nucleotides read TGTGCTAGCTCCAGACTAGCGGGAGGTACCGGGGAGCTGTTTTTT. Its protein reads: CASSRLAGGTGELFF.